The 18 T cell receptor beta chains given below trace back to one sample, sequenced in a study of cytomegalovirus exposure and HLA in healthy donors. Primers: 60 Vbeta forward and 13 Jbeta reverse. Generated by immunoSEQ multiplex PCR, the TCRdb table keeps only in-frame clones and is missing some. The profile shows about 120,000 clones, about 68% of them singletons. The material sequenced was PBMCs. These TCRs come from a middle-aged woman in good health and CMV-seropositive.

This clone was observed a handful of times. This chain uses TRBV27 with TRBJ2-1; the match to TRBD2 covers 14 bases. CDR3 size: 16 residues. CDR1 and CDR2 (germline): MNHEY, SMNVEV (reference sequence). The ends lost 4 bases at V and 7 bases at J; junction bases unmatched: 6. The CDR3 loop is CASSSGTSGRSNEQFF. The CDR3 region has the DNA TGTGCCAGCAGTTCAGGGACTAGCGGGAGATCGAATGAGCAGTTCTTC.

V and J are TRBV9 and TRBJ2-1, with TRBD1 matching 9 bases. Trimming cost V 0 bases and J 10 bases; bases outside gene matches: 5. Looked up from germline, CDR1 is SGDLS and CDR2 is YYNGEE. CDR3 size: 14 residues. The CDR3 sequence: CASSVDRGLQEQFF. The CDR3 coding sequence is TGTGCCAGCAGCGTAGACAGGGGGCTACAGGAGCAGTTCTTC.

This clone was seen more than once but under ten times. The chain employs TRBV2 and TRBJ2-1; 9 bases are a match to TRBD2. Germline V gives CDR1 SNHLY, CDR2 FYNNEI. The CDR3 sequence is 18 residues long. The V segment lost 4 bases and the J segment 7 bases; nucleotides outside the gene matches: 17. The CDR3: CASSGKREAVLLGNEQFF. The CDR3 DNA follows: TGTGCCAGCAGTGGTAAGCGGGAGGCCGTGTTACTTGGAAATGAGCAGTTCTTC.

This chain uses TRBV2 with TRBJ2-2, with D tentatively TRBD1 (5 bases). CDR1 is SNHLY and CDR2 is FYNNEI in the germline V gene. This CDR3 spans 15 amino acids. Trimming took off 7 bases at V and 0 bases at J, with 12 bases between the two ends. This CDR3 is CASTPDTTNTGELFF. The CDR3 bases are TGTGCCAGCACCCCGGACACTACGAACACCGGGGAGCTGTTTTTT.

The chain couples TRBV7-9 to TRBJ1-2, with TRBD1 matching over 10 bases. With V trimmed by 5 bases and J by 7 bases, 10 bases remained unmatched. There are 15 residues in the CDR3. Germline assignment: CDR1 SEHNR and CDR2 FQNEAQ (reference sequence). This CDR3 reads CASSIGTGAQGGYTF. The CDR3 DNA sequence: TGTGCCAGCAGCATTGGGACAGGGGCACAAGGTGGCTACACCTTC.

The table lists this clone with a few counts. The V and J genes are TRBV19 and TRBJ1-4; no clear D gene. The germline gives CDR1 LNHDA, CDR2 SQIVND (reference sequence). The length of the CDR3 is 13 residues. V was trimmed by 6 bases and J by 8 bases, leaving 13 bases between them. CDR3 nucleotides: TGTGCCAGTAGGACTACTGGGGTGGAAAAACTGTTTTTT. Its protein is CASRTTGVEKLFF.

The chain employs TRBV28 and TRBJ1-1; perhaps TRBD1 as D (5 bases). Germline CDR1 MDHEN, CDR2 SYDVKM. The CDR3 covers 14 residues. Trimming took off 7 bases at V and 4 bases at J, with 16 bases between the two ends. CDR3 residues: CASTRGLRTTEAFF. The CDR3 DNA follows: TGTGCCAGCACCCGGGGGTTAAGGACCACTGAAGCTTTCTTT.

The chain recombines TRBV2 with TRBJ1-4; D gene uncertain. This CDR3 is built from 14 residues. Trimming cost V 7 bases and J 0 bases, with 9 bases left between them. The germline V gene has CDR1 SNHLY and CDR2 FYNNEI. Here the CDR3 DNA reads TGTGCCAGCAACGTGCGGGCAACTAATGAAAAACTGTTTTTT. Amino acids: CASNVRATNEKLFF.

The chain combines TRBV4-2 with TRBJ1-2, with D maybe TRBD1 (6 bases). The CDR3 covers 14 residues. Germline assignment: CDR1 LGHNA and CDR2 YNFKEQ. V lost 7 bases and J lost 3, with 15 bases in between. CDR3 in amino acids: CASNRGGRDYGYTF. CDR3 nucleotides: TGTGCCAGCAACCGAGGGGGGAGGGACTATGGCTACACCTTC.

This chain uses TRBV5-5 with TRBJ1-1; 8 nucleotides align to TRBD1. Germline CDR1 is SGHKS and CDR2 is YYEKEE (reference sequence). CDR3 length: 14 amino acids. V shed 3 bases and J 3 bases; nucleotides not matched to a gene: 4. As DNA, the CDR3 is TGTGCCAGCAGCTGGACAGGGATGGACACTGAAGCTTTCTTT. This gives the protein CASSWTGMDTEAFF.

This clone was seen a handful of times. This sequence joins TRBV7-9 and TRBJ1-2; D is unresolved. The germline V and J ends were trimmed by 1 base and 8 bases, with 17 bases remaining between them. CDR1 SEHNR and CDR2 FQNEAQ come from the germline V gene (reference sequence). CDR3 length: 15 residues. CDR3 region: CASSLVAVGSYGYTF. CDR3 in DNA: TGTGCCAGCAGCTTAGTTGCGGTGGGTTCTTACGGCTACACCTTC.

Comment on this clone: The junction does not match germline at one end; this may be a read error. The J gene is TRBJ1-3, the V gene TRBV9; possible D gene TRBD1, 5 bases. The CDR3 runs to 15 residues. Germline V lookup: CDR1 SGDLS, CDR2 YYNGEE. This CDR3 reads CASSAIGATGNAIYF. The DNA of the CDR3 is TGTGCCAGCAGTGCAATAGGGGCCACTGGAAACGCCATATATTTT.

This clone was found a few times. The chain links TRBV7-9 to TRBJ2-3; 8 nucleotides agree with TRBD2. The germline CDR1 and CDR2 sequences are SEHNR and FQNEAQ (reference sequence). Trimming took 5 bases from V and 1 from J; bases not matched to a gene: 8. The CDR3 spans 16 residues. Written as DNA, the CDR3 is TGTGCCAGCAGCCCCCAACTGCGGGAGGGCACAGATACGCAGTATTTT. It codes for CASSPQLREGTDTQYF.

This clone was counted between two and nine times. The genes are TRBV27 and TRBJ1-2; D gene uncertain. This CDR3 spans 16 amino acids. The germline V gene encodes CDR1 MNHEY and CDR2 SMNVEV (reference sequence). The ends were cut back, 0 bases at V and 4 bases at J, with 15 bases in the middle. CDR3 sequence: CASSLSILPDSYGYTF. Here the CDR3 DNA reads TGTGCCAGCAGTTTATCGATATTGCCGGACTCCTATGGCTACACCTTC.

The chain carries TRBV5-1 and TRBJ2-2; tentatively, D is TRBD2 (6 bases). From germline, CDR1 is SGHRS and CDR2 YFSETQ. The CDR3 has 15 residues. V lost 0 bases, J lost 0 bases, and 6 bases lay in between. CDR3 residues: CASSLGRANTGELFF. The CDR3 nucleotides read TGCGCCAGCAGCTTGGGGAGGGCGAACACCGGGGAGCTGTTTTTT. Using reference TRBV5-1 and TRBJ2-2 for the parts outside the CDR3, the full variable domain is KAGVTQTPRYLIKTRGQQVTLSCSPISGHRSVSWYQQTPGQGLQFLFEYFSETQRNKGNFPGRFSGRQFSNSRSEMNVSTLELGDSALYLCASSLGRANTGELFFGEGSRLTVL.

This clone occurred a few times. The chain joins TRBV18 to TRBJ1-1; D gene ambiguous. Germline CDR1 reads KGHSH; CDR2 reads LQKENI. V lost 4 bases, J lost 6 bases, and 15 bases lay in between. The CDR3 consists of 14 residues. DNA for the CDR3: TGTGCCAGCTCACTTAGGCGGGAAGAACCTGAAGCTTTCTTT. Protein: CASSLRREEPEAFF. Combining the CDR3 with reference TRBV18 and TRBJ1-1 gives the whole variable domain NAGVMQNPRHLVRRRGQEARLRCSPMKGHSHVYWYRQLPEEGLKFMVYLQKENIIDESGMPKERFSAEFPKEGPSILRIQQVVRGDSAAYFCASSLRREEPEAFFGQGTRLTVV.

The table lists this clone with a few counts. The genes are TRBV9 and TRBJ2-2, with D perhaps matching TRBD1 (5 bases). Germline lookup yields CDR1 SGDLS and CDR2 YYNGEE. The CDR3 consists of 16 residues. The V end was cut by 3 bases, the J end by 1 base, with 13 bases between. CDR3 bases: TGTGCCAGCAGCGCCAGGGCGACAGAGAACACCGGGGAGCTGTTTTTT. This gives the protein CASSARATENTGELFF.

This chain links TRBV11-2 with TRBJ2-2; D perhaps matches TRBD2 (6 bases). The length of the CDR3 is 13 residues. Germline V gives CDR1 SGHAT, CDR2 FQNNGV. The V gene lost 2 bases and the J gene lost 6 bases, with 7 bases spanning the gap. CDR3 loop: CASSLWEAGELFF. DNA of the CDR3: TGTGCCAGCAGCTTATGGGAGGCCGGGGAGCTGTTTTTT.